One sample yielded the 9 T cell receptor beta chains listed below, sequenced in a study of glioma-infiltrating T cells. The iRepertoire nested amplicon-rescue multiplex PCR amplified TCR alpha and beta CDR3s from RNA. In TCRdb, the multiplex PCR reads were re-called with MiXCR into one record per CDR3 protein. The table lists about 94,000 distinct CDR3 sequences, 20% to 25% of them singletons, with more than 6.5% in the top ten. The sample consisted of glioma tissue, nonneoplastic brain tissue, or PBMCs (not recorded which). The receptors stem from a human donor with low-grade glioma or glioblastoma, undergoing nonglioma brain surgery, or in good health (not recorded which).

Details on this clonotype: A much larger clone differs by one base, so this may be a read error. The rearrangement uses TRBV29-1 and TRBJ1-1; 8 bases agree with TRBD1. Germline loops: CDR1 SQVTM, CDR2 ANQGSEA. CDR3 length: 13 amino acids. CDR3 in amino acids: CSVRDRRDTKAFF. The CDR3 bases are TGCAGCGTGAGGGACAGGCGGGACACTAAAGCTTTCTTT.

This clonotype showed up many times. The chain joins TRBV4-1 to TRBJ2-7, with D maybe TRBD2 (5 bases). The CDR3 has 14 residues. V was shortened by 0 bases and J by 8 bases, with 14 bases between the two germline ends. Germline V gene sequence: CDR1 MGHRA, CDR2 YSYEKL. The CDR3 DNA reads TGCGCCAGCAGCCAAGATTTAGCGATGTTAAAGCAGTACTTC. Translation gives CASSQDLAMLKQYF.

This clonotype was seen a handful of times. The CDR3: CASSQIQREAEQFF. Here the CDR3 DNA reads TGTGCCAGCAGCCAAATCCAGCGGGAGGCCGAGCAGTTCTTC. The chain recombines TRBV4-2 with TRBJ2-1, with 9 bases aligning to TRBD2. The CDR3 has 14 amino acids. With V trimmed by 2 bases and J by 10 bases, 6 bases remained unmatched. Germline V gene sequence: CDR1 LGHNA, CDR2 YNFKEQ.

This clonotype was found many times. The rearrangement joins TRBV20-1 to TRBJ1-1; possibly TRBD1 for D (6 bases). The CDR3 sequence is 14 residues long. CDR1 and CDR2 (germline): DFQATT, SNEGSKA (reference sequence). Trimming took off 5 bases at V and 4 bases at J, with 17 bases between the two ends. In nucleotides, the CDR3 is TGCAGTGCTCCCCGGGGGGCTGGAGGCACTGAAGCTTTCTTT. Amino acids: CSAPRGAGGTEAFF.

Worth noting for this clonotype: A much larger clone sits a single nucleotide away, making a read error possible. This chain joins TRBV7-2 and TRBJ2-1; no clear D. Germline CDR1 is SGHTA and CDR2 is FQGNSA. This CDR3 is 13 amino acids long. The CDR3 DNA follows: TGTGCCAGCAGCTTGTCGCGGTACAATAAGCAGTTCTTC. Protein product: CASSLSRYNKQFF.

Ten or more counts support this clonotype. This chain links TRBV6-6 with TRBJ2-3; D uncertain. The CDR3 spans 17 residues. V was cut by 0 bases and J by 0 bases, with 13 bases left in between. Germline V lookup: CDR1 MNHNY, CDR2 SVGAGI (reference sequence). The CDR3 region is CASSYSGRVRSTDTQYF. In DNA, the CDR3 is TGTGCCAGCAGTTACTCAGGCCGGGTGAGGAGCACAGATACGCAGTATTTT.

This clonotype was counted between two and nine times. V usage is TRBV18 and J usage is TRBJ2-5, with D perhaps matching TRBD1 (5 bases). V lost 4 bases and J 3 bases, leaving 12 bases between the germline ends. The CDR3 runs to 14 residues. Germline assignment: CDR1 KGHSH and CDR2 LQKENI. The CDR3 protein is CASSQGKGKETQYF. CDR3 DNA: TGTGCCAGCTCACAGGGGAAAGGGAAAGAGACCCAGTACTTC.

This clonotype was counted at least ten times. This chain uses TRBV20-1 with TRBJ1-1; no definite D call. The CDR3 is 14 amino acids. V dropped 6 bases and J dropped 4 bases, with 18 bases sitting between them. CDR1 and CDR2 from the germline V gene are DFQATT and SNEGSKA (reference sequence). DNA for the CDR3: TGCAGTGCCCGGGCCCCCTGGGTTGGCACTGAAGCTTTCTTT. Residues: CSARAPWVGTEAFF.

The chain recombines TRBV12-3 or TRBV12-4 with TRBJ2-7, with a weak D call TRBD2 (6 bases). The CDR3 runs 14 residues. Trimming shortened V by 4 bases and J by 0 bases, and 10 bases separated the two germline ends. The CDR3 here is CASSSSASSYEQYF. CDR3 DNA: TGTGCCAGCAGTTCTAGCGCGAGCTCCTACGAGCAGTACTTC.